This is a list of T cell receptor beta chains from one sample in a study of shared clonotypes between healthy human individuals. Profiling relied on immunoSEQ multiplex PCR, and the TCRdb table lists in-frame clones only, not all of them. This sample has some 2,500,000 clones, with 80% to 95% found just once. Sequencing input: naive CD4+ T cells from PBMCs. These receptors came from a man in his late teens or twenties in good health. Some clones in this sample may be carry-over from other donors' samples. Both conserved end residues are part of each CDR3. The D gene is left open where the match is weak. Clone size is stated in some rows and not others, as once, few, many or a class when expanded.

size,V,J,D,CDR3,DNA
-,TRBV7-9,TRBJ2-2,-,CASSLVSGDTGELFF,TGTGCCAGCAGCTTAGTCTCTGGAGACACCGGGGAGCTGTTTTTT
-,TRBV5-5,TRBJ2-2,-,CASSFRDNTGELFF,TGTGCCAGCAGCTTTCGGGACAACACCGGGGAGCTGTTTTTT
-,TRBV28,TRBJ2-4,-,CASRDPELYRAKNIQYF,TGTGCCAGCAGGGACCCTGAATTATACCGAGCCAAAAACATTCAGTACTTC
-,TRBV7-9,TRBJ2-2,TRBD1,CASSPRVRSTGITGELFF,TGTGCCAGCAGCCCCCGGGTCCGGTCGACAGGGATAACCGGGGAGCTGTTTTTT
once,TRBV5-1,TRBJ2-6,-,CASAGLLFGANVLTF,TGCGCCAGCGCGGGACTGCTCTTTGGGGCCAACGTCCTGACTTTC
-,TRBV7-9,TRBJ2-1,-,CASSLAQGNNEQFF,TGTGCCAGCAGCTTAGCCCAGGGGAACAATGAGCAGTTCTTC
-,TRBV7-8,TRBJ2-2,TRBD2,CASSLRGRETGELFF,TGTGCCAGCAGCTTACGCGGGAGAGAAACCGGGGAGCTGTTTTTT
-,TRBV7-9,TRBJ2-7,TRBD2,CASRKEAGGYEQYF,TGTGCCAGCAGGAAGGAAGCGGGAGGCTACGAGCAGTACTTC
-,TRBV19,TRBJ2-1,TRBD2,CASSISREHNEQFF,TGTGCCAGTAGTATTTCGCGGGAGCACAATGAGCAGTTCTTC
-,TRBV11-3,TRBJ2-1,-,CASSLTGIGSYNEQFF,TGTGCCAGCAGCTTGACAGGTATCGGTTCCTACAATGAGCAGTTCTTC
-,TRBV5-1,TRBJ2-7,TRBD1,CASSLGDRETYEQYF,TGCGCCAGCAGCTTGGGGGACAGAGAAACCTACGAGCAGTACTTC
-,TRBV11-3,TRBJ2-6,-,CASSRKGGTGHPGVLTF,TGTGCCAGCAGCCGTAAGGGGGGGACAGGTCACCCTGGGGTCCTGACTTTC
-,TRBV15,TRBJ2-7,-,CATSTLRSYEQYF,TGTGCCACCAGCACACTGAGGAGCTACGAGCAGTACTTC
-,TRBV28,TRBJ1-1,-,CASSLRVLIGTEAFF,TGTGCCAGCAGTTTAAGGGTACTCATTGGGACTGAAGCTTTCTTT
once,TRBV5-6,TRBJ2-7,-,CASSFFQGTAVEYEQYF,TGTGCCAGCAGCTTTTTTCAGGGAACGGCAGTCGAATACGAGCAGTACTTC
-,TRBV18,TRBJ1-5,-,CASSKGTPYSNQPQHF,TGTGCCAGCTCAAAGGGGACACCGTATAGCAATCAGCCCCAGCATTTT
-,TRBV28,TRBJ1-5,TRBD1,CASSLGPGQFNQPQHF,TGTGCCAGCAGCTTGGGTCCGGGACAGTTCAATCAGCCCCAGCATTTT
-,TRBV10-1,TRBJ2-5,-,CASSDRAGETQYF,TGCGCCAGCAGTGACAGGGCAGGAGAGACCCAGTACTTC
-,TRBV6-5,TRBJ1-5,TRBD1,CASSYGQGHQPQHF,TGTGCCAGCAGTTATGGACAGGGGCATCAGCCCCAGCATTTT
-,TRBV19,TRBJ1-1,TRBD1,CASSRTGGLDTEAFF,TGTGCCAGTAGCAGGACAGGGGGCCTAGACACTGAAGCTTTCTTT
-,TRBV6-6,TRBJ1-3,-,CASSYRLTGSGNTIYF,TGTGCCAGCAGTTACCGACTTACAGGGTCAGGAAACACCATATATTTT
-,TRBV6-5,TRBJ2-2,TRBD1,CASSYDRVFTGELFF,TGTGCCAGCAGTTACGACAGGGTGTTCACCGGGGAGCTGTTTTTT
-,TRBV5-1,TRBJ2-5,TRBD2,CASSSGLAAQETQYF,TGCGCCAGCAGCTCAGGACTAGCGGCTCAAGAGACCCAGTACTTC
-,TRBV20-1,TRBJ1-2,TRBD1,CSAADRPGYTF,TGCAGTGCTGCGGACAGGCCTGGCTACACCTTC
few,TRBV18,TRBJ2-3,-,CASSPRDTQYF,TGTGCCAGCTCACCACGAGATACGCAGTATTTT